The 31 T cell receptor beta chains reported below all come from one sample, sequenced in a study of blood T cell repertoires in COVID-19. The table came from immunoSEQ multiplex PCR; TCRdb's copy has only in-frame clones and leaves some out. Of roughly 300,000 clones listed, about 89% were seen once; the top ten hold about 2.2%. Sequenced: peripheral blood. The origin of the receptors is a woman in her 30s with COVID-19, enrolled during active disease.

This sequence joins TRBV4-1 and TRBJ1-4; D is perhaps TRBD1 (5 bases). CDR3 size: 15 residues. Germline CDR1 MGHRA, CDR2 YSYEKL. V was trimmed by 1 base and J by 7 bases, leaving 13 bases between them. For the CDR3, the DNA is TGCGCCAGCAGCCAAGTAATGAGGGGAGGTGAAAAACTGTTTTTT. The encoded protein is CASSQVMRGGEKLFF.

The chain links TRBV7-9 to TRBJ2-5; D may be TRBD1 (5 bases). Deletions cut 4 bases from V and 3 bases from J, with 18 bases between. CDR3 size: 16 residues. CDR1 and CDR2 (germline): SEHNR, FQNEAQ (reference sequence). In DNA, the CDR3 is TGTGCCAGCAGCTCCACAGGTGATTCACGAGAAGAGACCCAGTACTTC. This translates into CASSSTGDSREETQYF.

In DNA, the CDR3 is TGTGCCAGTAGTGGCCCCAATCAGGGTCTTGATTGGAATTCACCCCTCCACTTT. It is translated as CASSGPNQGLDWNSPLHF. This chain links TRBV19 with TRBJ1-6; possibly TRBD1 for D (5 bases). The germline V gene has CDR1 LNHDA and CDR2 SQIVND (reference sequence). V was pared by 5 bases and J by 7 bases, with 24 bases between. The CDR3 sequence is 18 residues long.

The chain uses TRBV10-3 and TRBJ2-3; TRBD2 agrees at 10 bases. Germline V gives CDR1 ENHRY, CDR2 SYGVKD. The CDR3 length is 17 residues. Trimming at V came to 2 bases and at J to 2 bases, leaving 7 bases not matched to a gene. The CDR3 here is CAISEGLAGVNTDTQYF. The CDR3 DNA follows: TGTGCCATCAGTGAGGGGCTAGCGGGAGTTAACACAGATACGCAGTATTTT.

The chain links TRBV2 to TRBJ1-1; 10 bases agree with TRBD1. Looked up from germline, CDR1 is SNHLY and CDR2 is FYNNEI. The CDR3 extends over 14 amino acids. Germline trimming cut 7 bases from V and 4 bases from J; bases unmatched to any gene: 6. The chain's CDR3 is CASIDRGLSTEAFF. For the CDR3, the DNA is TGTGCCAGCATAGACAGGGGGCTAAGCACTGAAGCTTTCTTT.

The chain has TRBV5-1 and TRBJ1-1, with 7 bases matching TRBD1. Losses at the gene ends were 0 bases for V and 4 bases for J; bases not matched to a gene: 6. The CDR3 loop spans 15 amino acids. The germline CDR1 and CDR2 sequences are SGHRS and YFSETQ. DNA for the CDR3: TGCGCCAGCAGCTTGGTGCGGCAGGGGGGCACTGAAGCTTTCTTT. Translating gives CASSLVRQGGTEAFF.

The CDR3, as DNA: TGTGCCACCAGCAGCACAGGGGATTGGGCTGAAGCTTTCTTT. It yields the protein CATSSTGDWAEAFF. The J gene is TRBJ1-1, the V gene TRBV15, with TRBD1 identical over 7 bases. The CDR3 length is 14 residues. With V trimmed by 3 bases and J by 6 bases, 7 bases remained unmatched. The germline V gene has CDR1 LNHNV and CDR2 YYDKDF (reference sequence).

CDR3 nucleotides: TGTGCCAGCAGCCCAGCAGGGCAGGGCCATGGCTACACCTTC. Its translation is CASSPAGQGHGYTF. The chain combines TRBV7-8 with TRBJ1-2, with a tentative D call TRBD1 (5 bases). The germline gives CDR1 SGHVS, CDR2 FQNEAQ. CDR3 size: 14 residues. V lost 5 bases and J lost 6, with 16 bases in between.

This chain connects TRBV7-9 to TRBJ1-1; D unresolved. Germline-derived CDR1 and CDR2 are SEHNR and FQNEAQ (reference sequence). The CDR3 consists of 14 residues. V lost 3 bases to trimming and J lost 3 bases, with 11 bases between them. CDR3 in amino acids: CASSLVGGDTEAFF. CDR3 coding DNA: TGTGCCAGCAGCTTGGTGGGAGGTGACACTGAAGCTTTCTTT.

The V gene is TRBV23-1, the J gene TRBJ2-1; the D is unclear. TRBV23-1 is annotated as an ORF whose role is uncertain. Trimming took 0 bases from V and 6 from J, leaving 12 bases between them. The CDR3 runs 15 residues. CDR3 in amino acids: CASSQSAQTGNEQFF. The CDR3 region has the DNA TGCGCCAGCAGTCAATCGGCCCAGACGGGCAATGAGCAGTTCTTC.

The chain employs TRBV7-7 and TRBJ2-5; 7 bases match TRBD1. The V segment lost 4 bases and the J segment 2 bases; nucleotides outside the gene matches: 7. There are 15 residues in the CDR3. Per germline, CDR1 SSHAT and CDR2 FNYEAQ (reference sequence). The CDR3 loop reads CASSYGTAPQETQYF. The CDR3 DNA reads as TGTGCCAGCAGCTACGGGACAGCTCCTCAAGAGACCCAGTACTTC.

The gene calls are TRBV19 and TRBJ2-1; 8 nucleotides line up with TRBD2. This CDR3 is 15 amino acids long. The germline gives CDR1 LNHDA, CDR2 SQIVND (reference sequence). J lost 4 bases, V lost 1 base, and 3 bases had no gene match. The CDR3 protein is CASSIAGGYYNEQFF. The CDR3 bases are TGTGCCAGTAGTATAGCGGGAGGGTATTACAATGAGCAGTTCTTC.

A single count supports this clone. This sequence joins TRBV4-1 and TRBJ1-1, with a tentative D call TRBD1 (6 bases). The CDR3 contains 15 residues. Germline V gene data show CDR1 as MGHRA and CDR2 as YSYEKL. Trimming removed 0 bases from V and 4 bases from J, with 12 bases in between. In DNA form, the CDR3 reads TGCGCCAGCAGCCAAGAAAAGGGAGGGGGCACTGAAGCTTTCTTT. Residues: CASSQEKGGGTEAFF.

The CDR3 loop is CASSPGTAPYGYTF. CDR3 DNA: TGTGCCAGCAGCCCAGGTACGGCCCCCTATGGCTACACCTTC. The chain recombines TRBV7-9 with TRBJ1-2; D is unclear. This CDR3 has 14 amino acids. The ends were cut back, 5 bases at V and 4 bases at J, with 14 bases in the middle. CDR1 SEHNR and CDR2 FQNEAQ come from the germline V gene (reference sequence).

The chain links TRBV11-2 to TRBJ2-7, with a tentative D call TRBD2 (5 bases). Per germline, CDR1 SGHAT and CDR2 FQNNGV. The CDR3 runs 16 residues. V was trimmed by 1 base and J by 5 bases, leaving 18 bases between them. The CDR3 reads CASSLGPIGKMDEQYF. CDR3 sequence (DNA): TGTGCCAGCAGCTTAGGACCGATCGGGAAAATGGACGAGCAGTACTTC.

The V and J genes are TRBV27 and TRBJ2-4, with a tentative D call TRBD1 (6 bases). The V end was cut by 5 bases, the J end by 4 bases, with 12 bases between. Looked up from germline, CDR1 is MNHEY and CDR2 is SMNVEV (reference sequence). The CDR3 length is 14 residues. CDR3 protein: CASSPRGLKNIQYF. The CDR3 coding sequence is TGTGCCAGCAGTCCCAGGGGTTTAAAAAACATTCAGTACTTC.

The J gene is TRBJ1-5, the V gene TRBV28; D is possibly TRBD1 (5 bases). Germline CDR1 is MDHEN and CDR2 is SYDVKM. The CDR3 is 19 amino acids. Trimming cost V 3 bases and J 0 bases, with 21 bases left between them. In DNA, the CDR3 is TGTGCCAGCAGTTTGGCGGGGGTCGGGATAAGTTATAGCAATCAGCCCCAGCATTTT. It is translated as CASSLAGVGISYSNQPQHF.

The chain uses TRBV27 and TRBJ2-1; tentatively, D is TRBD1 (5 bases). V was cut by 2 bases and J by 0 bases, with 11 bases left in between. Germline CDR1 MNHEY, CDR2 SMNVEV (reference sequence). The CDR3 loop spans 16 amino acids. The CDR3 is CASSLRGTSSYNEQFF. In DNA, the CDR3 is TGTGCCAGCAGTTTAAGGGGCACGAGCTCCTACAATGAGCAGTTCTTC.

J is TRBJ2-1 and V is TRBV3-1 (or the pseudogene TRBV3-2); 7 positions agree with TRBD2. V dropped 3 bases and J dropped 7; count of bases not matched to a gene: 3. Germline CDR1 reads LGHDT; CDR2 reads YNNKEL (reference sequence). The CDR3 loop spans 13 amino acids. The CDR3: CASSQTSQNEQFF. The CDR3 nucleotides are TGTGCCAGCAGCCAGACTAGCCAGAATGAGCAGTTCTTC.

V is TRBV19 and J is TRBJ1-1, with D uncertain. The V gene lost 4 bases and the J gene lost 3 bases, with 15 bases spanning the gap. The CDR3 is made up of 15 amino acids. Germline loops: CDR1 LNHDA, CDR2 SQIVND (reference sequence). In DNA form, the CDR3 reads TGTGCCAGTAGTACCCCAGGCGGGGTAGACACTGAAGCTTTCTTT. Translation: CASSTPGGVDTEAFF.

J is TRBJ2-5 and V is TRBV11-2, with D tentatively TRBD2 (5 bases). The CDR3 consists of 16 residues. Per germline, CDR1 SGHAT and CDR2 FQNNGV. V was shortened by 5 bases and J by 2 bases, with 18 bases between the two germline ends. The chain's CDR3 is CASSTLWEKAQETQYF. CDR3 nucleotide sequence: TGTGCCAGCAGCACCCTATGGGAGAAGGCTCAAGAGACCCAGTACTTC.

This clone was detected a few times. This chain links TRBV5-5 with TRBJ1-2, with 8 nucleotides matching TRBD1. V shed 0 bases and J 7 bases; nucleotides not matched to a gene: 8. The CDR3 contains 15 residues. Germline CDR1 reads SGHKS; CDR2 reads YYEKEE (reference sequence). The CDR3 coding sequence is TGTGCCAGCAGCTTGGCCGCGCAGGGGGCAAGTGGCTACACCTTC. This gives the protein CASSLAAQGASGYTF. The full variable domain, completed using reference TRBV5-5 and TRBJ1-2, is DAGVTQSPTHLIKTRGQQVTLRCSPISGHKSVSWYQQVLGQGPQFIFQYYEKEERGRGNFPDRFSARQFPNYSSELNVNALLLGDSALYLCASSLAAQGASGYTFGSGTRLTVV.

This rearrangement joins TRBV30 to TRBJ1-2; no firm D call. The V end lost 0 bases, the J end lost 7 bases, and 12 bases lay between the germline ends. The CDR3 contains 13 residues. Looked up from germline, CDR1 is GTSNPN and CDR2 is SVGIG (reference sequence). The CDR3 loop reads CAWSVREALGYTF. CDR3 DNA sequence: TGTGCCTGGAGTGTACGGGAAGCCCTTGGCTACACCTTC.

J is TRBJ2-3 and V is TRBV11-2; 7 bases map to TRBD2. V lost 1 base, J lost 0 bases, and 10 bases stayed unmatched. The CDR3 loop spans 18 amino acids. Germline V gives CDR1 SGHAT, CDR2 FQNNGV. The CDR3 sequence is CASSLVGVSGASTDTQYF. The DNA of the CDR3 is TGTGCCAGCAGCTTAGTGGGAGTCAGCGGGGCTAGCACAGATACGCAGTATTTT. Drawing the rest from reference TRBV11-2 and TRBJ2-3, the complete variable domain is EAGVAQSPRYKIIEKRQSVAFWCNPISGHATLYWYQQILGQGPKLLIQFQNNGVVDDSQLPKDRFSAERLKGVDSTLKIQPAKLEDSAVYLCASSLVGVSGASTDTQYFGPGTRLTVL.

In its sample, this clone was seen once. The CDR3 DNA follows: TGTGCCAGCAGCTTAGGTCCAGGGGGCTCCTACAATGAGCAGTTCTTC. Its translation is CASSLGPGGSYNEQFF. The chain is built from TRBV7-9 and TRBJ2-1; TRBD1 aligns across 7 bases. CDR1 SEHNR and CDR2 FQNEAQ come from the germline V gene (reference sequence). This CDR3 is 16 amino acids long. With 1 base clipped from V and 0 bases from J, the junction kept 3 bases outside the gene matches.

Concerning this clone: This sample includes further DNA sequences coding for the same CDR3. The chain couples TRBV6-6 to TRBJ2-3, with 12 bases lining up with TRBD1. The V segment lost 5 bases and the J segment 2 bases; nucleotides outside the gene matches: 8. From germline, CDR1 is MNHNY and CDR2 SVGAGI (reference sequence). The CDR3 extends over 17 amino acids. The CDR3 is CASSPRGTGGPTDTQYF. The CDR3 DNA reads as TGTGCCAGCAGTCCAAGGGGGACAGGGGGCCCCACAGATACGCAGTATTTT.

CDR3 sequence (DNA): TGCGCCAGCAGCCCTCGGAGGGCTAGCGGGACAGATACGCAGTATTTT. It specifies CASSPRRASGTDTQYF. The chain employs TRBV4-1 and TRBJ2-3, with 8 bases matching TRBD2. Trimming cost V 4 bases and J 3 bases; bases outside gene matches: 9. CDR3 length: 16 amino acids. Germline lookup yields CDR1 MGHRA and CDR2 YSYEKL.

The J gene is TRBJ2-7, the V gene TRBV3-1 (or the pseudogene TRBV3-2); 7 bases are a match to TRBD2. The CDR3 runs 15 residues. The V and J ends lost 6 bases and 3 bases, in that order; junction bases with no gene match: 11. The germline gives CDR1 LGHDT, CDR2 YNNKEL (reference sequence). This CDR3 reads CASSQAGTIHYEQYF. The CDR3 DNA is TGTGCCAGCAGTCAGGCCGGGACTATTCACTACGAGCAGTACTTC.

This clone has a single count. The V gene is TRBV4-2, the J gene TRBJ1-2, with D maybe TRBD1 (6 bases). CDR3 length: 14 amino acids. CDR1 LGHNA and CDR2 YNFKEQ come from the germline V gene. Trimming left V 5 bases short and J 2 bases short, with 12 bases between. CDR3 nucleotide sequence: TGTGCCAGCAGCTCAACAGGGTCCAACTATGGCTACACCTTC. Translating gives CASSSTGSNYGYTF.

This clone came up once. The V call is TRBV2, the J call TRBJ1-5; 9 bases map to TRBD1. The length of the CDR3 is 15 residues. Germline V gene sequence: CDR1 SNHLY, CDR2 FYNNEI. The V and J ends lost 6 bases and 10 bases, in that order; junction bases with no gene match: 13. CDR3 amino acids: CASSINRDRVEPQHF. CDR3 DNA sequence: TGTGCCAGCAGCATAAACCGGGACAGGGTCGAACCCCAGCATTTT.

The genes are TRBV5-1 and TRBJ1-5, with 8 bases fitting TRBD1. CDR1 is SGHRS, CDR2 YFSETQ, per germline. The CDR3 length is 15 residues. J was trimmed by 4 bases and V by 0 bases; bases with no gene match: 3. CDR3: CASSLEGDRNQPQHF. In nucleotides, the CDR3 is TGCGCCAGCAGCTTGGAGGGGGACAGGAATCAGCCCCAGCATTTT.